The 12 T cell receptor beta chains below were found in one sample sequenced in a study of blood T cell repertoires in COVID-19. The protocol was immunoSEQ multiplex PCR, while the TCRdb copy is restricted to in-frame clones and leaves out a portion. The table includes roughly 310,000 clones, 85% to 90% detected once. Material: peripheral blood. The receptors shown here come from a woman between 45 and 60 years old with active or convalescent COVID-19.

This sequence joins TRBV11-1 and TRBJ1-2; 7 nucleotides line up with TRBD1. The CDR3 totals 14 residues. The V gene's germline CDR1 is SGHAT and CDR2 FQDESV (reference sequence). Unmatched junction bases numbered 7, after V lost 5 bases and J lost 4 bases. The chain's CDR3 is CASSIRQGAYGYTF. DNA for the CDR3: TGTGCCAGCAGCATAAGACAGGGTGCCTATGGCTACACCTTC.

CDR3 coding DNA: TGCAGCGTGACCGACCTCGGGGGCACCATATATTTT. Its protein product is CSVTDLGGTIYF. The V and J genes are TRBV29-1 and TRBJ1-3, with D maybe TRBD1 (5 bases). CDR3 length: 12 residues. V dropped 6 bases and J dropped 9 bases, with 15 bases sitting between them. CDR1 is SQVTM, CDR2 ANQGSEA, per germline.

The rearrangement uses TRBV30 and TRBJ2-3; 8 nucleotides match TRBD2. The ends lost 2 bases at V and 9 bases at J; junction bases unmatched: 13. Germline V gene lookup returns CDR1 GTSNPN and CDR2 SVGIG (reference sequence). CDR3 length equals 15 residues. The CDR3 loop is CAWSSSGILAGTQYF. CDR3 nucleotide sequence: TGTGCCTGGAGTAGTAGCGGGATTTTGGCTGGGACGCAGTATTTT.

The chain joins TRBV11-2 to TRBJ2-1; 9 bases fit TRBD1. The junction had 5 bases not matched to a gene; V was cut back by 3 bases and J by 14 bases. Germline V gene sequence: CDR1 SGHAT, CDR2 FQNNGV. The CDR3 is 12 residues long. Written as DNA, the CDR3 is TGTGCCAGCAGCTTTTTGGGGACAGGGAAGTTCTTC. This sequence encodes CASSFLGTGKFF.

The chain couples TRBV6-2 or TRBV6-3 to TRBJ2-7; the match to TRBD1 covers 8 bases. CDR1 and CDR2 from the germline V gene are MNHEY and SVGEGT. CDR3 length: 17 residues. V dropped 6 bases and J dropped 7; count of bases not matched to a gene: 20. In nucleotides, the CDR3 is TGTGCCAGCAGCCGACGGACAGGGATCCCTTTCGAGGGGGAGCAGTACTTC. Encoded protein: CASSRRTGIPFEGEQYF.

CDR3 sequence: CATSRTGSGNTIYF. CDR3 nucleotide sequence: TGTGCCACCAGCAGGACAGGGTCCGGAAACACCATATATTTT. The rearrangement links TRBV15 to TRBJ1-3; 7 nucleotides match TRBD1. CDR3 length: 14 residues. J was trimmed by 4 bases and V by 3 bases; bases with no gene match: 3. Germline CDR1 and CDR2: LNHNV and YYDKDF (reference sequence).

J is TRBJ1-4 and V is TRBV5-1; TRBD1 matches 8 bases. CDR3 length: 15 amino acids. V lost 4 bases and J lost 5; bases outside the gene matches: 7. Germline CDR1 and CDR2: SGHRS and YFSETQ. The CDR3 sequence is CASSAGQGLNEKLFF. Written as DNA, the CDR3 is TGCGCCAGCAGCGCTGGACAGGGACTAAATGAAAAACTGTTTTTT. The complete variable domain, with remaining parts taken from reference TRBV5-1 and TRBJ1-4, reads KAGVTQTPRYLIKTRGQQVTLSCSPISGHRSVSWYQQTPGQGLQFLFEYFSETQRNKGNFPGRFSGRQFSNSRSEMNVSTLELGDSALYLCASSAGQGLNEKLFFGSGTQLSVL.

CDR3 bases: TGTGCCAGCAGCTTTGGACAGTTGGGCAACGAGCAGTTCTTC. It translates to CASSFGQLGNEQFF. This sequence joins TRBV7-2 and TRBJ2-1, with D possibly being TRBD1 (6 bases). Germline V gene sequence: CDR1 SGHTA, CDR2 FQGNSA. Trimming stripped 3 bases from V and 10 bases from J, with 16 bases between. The CDR3 totals 14 residues.

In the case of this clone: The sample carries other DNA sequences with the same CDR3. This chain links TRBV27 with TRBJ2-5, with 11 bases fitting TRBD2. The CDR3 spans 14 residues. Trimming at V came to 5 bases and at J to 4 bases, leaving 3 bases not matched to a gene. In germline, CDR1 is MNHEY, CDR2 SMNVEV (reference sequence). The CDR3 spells CASSPGLAGETQYF. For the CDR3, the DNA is TGTGCCAGCAGTCCCGGACTAGCGGGAGAGACCCAGTACTTC.

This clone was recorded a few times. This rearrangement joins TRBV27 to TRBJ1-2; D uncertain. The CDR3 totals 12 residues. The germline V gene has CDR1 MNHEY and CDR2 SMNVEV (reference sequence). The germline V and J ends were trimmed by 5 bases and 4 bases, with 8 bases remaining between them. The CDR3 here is CASSDGGYGYTF. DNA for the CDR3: TGTGCCAGCAGTGATGGCGGCTATGGCTACACCTTC.

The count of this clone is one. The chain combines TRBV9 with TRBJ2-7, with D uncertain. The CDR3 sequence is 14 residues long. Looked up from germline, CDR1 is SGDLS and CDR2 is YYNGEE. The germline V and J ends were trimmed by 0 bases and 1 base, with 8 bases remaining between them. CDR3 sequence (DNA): TGTGCCAGCAGCGTAGGAGCTGAATCCTACGAGCAGTACTTC. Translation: CASSVGAESYEQYF.

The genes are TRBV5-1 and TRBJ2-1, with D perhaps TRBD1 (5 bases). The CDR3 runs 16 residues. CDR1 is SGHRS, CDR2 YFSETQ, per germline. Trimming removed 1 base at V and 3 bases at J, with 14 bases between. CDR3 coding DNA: TGCGCCAGCAGCTTGCAACTGGAAAGGGGCTACAATGAGCAGTTCTTC. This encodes CASSLQLERGYNEQFF.